This T cell receptor (beta chain) was retrieved from a study of immune characterization of retroperitoneal liposarcoma (dated by TCRdb to the late 2010s). Regarding this clonotype: The antigen it recognizes is unknown. No quality values exist for individual bases; no much larger clone is one base distant.

Libraries were constructed by PCR. The sample was run on a NextSeq 500. The raw public data were reprocessed by TCRdb itself: fastp quality trimming at Q25, MiXCR clonotype calling, in-frame beta chains only. Entries are consolidated by CDR3 protein sequence, retaining the most common genes and DNA. A total of fewer than 3,000 distinct CDR3 sequences appear in this sample, under 45% of them only once. The ten most abundant clones make up roughly 40% of the sample. The CDR3 runs 14 residues from the cysteine to the phenylalanine. CDR3 DNA is the only sequence kept; it has 42 bases, read in frame from the first base. The germline V gene (reference sequence) supplies CDR1 MNHNY and CDR2 SVGAGI. Trimming at the junction amounts to 6 bases on V and 13 bases on J, and the germline ends lie 22 bases apart.

Sequencing used tumor tissue. The V gene is TRBV6-6 and the J gene is TRBJ2-1; the D call could be TRBD1 or TRBD2, with each sharing 5 bases. The source is a male donor with retroperitoneal liposarcoma. The DNA sequence is given as TGTGCCAGCAGCCCTCGGGACCCCTTAGAGACCCAGTTCTTC. The encoded protein is CASSPRDPLETQFF.